One sample yielded the 12 T cell receptor beta chains listed below, sequenced in a study of technical replicates of blood from a handful of donors. TCRdb's copy holds only in-frame clones and misses some; the assay was immunoSEQ multiplex PCR. Of 75,000 to 100,000 clones in the sample, just under 95% were seen once. The sequenced sample consisted of T cells isolated from PBMCs. Every receptor here comes from a human donor in good health.

The CDR3 sequence is CASSTTGVGNYGYTF. The CDR3 DNA sequence: TGTGCCAGTAGTACCACAGGGGTAGGTAACTATGGCTACACCTTC. This sequence joins TRBV19 and TRBJ1-2; TRBD1 matches 7 bases. Germline-derived CDR1 and CDR2 are LNHDA and SQIVND (reference sequence). Unmatched junction bases numbered 6, after V lost 4 bases and J lost 1 base. The CDR3 is 15 residues long. The full variable domain, in which reference TRBV19 and TRBJ1-2 provide the parts outside the CDR3, is DGGITQSPKYLFRKEGQNVTLSCEQNLNHDAMYWYRQDPGQGLRLIYYSQIVNDFQKGDIAEGYSVSREKKESFPLTVTSAQKNPTAFYLCASSTTGVGNYGYTFGSGTRLTVV.

The V gene is TRBV11-3, the J gene TRBJ1-4, with unresolved D. V lost 3 bases and J lost 10, with 9 bases in between. The germline V gene has CDR1 SGHNT and CDR2 YENEEA. The CDR3 is 12 residues long. The CDR3 here is CASSFGRGKLFF. CDR3 nucleotide sequence: TGTGCCAGCAGCTTTGGGCGTGGAAAACTGTTTTTT.

This rearrangement joins TRBV7-9 to TRBJ2-7, with 8 nucleotides matching TRBD1. J lost 3 bases, V lost 4 bases, and 8 bases had no gene match. The CDR3 consists of 15 residues. The germline V gene encodes CDR1 SEHNR and CDR2 FQNEAQ (reference sequence). The DNA of the CDR3 is TGTGCCAGCAGCTCAAAGGGACAGGCAGACTACGAGCAGTACTTC. It yields the protein CASSSKGQADYEQYF.

The chain combines TRBV19 with TRBJ1-1; 8 bases are a match to TRBD1. V trimming: 4 bases; J trimming: 1 base; junction bases outside the gene matches: 8. CDR1 LNHDA and CDR2 SQIVND come from the germline V gene (reference sequence). This CDR3 spans 16 amino acids. In DNA, the CDR3 is TGTGCCAGTAGTAGACCAGGGGGCCTCGCGAACACTGAAGCTTTCTTT. Translated, it gives CASSRPGGLANTEAFF.

The chain has TRBV4-1 and TRBJ2-7; D ambiguous. Germline CDR1 and CDR2: MGHRA and YSYEKL. V dropped 1 base and J dropped 0 bases, with 10 bases sitting between them. This CDR3 spans 15 amino acids. CDR3 region: CASSQGAPGSYEQYF. In DNA, the CDR3 is TGCGCCAGCAGCCAAGGCGCTCCGGGCTCCTACGAGCAGTACTTC.

This chain connects TRBV28 to TRBJ2-5; D might be TRBD2 (6 bases). Germline V gene sequence: CDR1 MDHEN, CDR2 SYDVKM. Trimming took off 10 bases at V and 5 bases at J, with 20 bases between the two ends. The CDR3 contains 14 residues. This CDR3 is CATTLYLGRETQYF. The CDR3 DNA is TGTGCCACTACCCTTTACTTGGGGAGGGAGACCCAGTACTTC.

The chain links TRBV7-8 to TRBJ2-1; 9 nucleotides align to TRBD2. The germline V gene has CDR1 SGHVS and CDR2 FQNEAQ. The CDR3 sequence is 17 residues long. The V gene end was trimmed by 2 bases and the J gene end by 2 bases; junction bases not matched to a gene: 7. The CDR3 DNA follows: TGTGCCAGCAGCTTACCGGGACTAGCTGTAACCTACAATGAGCAGTTCTTC. Encoded protein: CASSLPGLAVTYNEQFF.

The rearrangement uses TRBV4-2 and TRBJ1-4; 8 bases agree with TRBD1. Per the germline V gene, CDR1 is LGHNA and CDR2 is YNFKEQ. Trimming removed 0 bases from V and 6 bases from J; junction bases left unmatched: 6. This CDR3 region has 16 residues. The CDR3 protein is CASSQDPGTGYEKLFF. Written as DNA, the CDR3 is TGTGCCAGCAGCCAAGATCCAGGGACAGGTTATGAAAAACTGTTTTTT.

The chain is built from TRBV5-4 and TRBJ2-7; TRBD2 is a possible D gene (6 bases). This CDR3 is built from 13 residues. Between the trimmed V and J ends, which lost 10 bases and 4 bases, there was a span of 18 bases. Germline V gene lookup returns CDR1 SGHNT and CDR2 YYREEE (reference sequence). The CDR3: CALSPEGGYEQYF. CDR3 nucleotide sequence: TGTGCCTTAAGCCCGGAGGGAGGATACGAGCAGTACTTC.

This sequence joins TRBV15 and TRBJ2-7, with D maybe TRBD1 (6 bases). The V gene lost 5 bases and the J gene lost 0 bases, with 11 bases spanning the gap. The germline CDR1 and CDR2 sequences are LNHNV and YYDKDF (reference sequence). CDR3 length: 14 residues. The CDR3 nucleotides read TGTGCCACCAGCGTCGTAGGGGGCTCCTACGAGCAGTACTTC. Protein: CATSVVGGSYEQYF.

V usage is TRBV10-3 and J usage is TRBJ2-2; 7 nucleotides match TRBD2. CDR1 is ENHRY, CDR2 SYGVKD, per germline. V shed 3 bases and J 3 bases; nucleotides not matched to a gene: 4. The CDR3 is 15 amino acids. CDR3 bases: TGTGCCATCAGTGATGGAGGACTAGACACCGGGGAGCTGTTTTTT. Translated: CAISDGGLDTGELFF.

The chain couples TRBV10-3 to TRBJ1-1, with D possibly being TRBD1 (6 bases). The V gene lost 8 bases and the J gene lost 0 bases, with 13 bases spanning the gap. The CDR3 is 14 residues long. Germline assignment: CDR1 ENHRY and CDR2 SYGVKD. In DNA form, the CDR3 reads TGTGCCATCCACCCGACAGGTATGAACACTGAAGCTTTCTTT. Translation gives CAIHPTGMNTEAFF.